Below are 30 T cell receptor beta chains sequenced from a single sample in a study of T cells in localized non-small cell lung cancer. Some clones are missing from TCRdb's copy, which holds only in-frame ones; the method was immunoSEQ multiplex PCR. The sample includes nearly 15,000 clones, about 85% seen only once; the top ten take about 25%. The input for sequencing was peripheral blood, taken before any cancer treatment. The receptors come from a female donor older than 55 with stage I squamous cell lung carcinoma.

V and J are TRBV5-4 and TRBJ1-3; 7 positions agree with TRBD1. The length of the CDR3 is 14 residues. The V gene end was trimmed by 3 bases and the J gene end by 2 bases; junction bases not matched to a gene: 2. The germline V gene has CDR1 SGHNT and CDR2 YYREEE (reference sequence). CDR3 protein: CASSSTGPGNTIYF. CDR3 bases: TGTGCCAGCAGCTCGACAGGGCCTGGAAACACCATATATTTT.

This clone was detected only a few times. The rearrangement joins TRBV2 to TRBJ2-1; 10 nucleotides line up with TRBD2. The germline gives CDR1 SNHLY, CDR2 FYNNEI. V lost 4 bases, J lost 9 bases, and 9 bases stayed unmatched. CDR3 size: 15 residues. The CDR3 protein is CASSANLAGDGEQFF. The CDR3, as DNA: TGTGCCAGCAGTGCAAACCTAGCGGGAGATGGTGAGCAGTTCTTC.

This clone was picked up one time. The CDR3 spells CASSPGRTSGNTIYF. The CDR3 DNA sequence: TGTGCCAGCAGCCCCGGACGGACCTCTGGAAACACCATATATTTT. This chain connects TRBV5-6 to TRBJ1-3; D is undetermined. Germline V gene data show CDR1 as SGHDT and CDR2 as YYEEEE. Trimming removed 4 bases at V and 0 bases at J, with 11 bases between. The length of the CDR3 is 15 residues.

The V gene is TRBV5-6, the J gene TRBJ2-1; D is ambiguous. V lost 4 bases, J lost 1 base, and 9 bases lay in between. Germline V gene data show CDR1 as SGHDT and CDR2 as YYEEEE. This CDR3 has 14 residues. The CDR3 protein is CASSPDGSYNEQFF. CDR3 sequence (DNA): TGTGCCAGCAGCCCAGACGGTTCCTACAATGAGCAGTTCTTC.

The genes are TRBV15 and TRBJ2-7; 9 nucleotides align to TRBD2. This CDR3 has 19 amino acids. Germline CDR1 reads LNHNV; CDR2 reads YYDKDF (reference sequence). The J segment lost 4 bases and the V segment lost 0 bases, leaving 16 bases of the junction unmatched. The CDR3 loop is CATSRDLGREGSEGYEQYF. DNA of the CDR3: TGTGCCACCAGCAGAGATCTAGGGCGGGAGGGCAGTGAGGGGTACGAGCAGTACTTC. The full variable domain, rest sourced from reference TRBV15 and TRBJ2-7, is DAMVIQNPRYQVTQFGKPVTLSCSQTLNHNVMYWYQQKSSQAPKLLFHYYDKDFNNEADTPDNFQSRRPNTSFCFLDIRSPGLGDTAMYLCATSRDLGREGSEGYEQYFGPGTRLTVT.

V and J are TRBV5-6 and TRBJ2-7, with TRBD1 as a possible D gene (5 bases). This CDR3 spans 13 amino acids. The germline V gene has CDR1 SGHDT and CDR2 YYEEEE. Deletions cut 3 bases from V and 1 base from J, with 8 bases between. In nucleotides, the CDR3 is TGTGCCAGCAGCTACAGGAGTTCCTACGAGCAGTACTTC. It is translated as CASSYRSSYEQYF.

CDR3 sequence (DNA): TGTGCCAGCAGTGTTCAGGGTCAAAGCACTGAAGCTTTCTTT. This sequence encodes CASSVQGQSTEAFF. This chain connects TRBV6-5 to TRBJ1-1; tentative D call: TRBD1 (5 bases). Germline values: CDR1 MNHEY, CDR2 SVGAGI. The CDR3 is 14 amino acids. The ends were cut back, 5 bases at V and 4 bases at J, with 14 bases in the middle.

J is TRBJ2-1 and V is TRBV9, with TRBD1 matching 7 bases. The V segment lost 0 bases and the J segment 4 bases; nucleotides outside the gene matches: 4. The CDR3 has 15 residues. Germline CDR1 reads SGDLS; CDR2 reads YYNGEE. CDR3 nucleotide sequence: TGTGCCAGCAGCGTAGCACAGGGGAGTTACAATGAGCAGTTCTTC. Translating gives CASSVAQGSYNEQFF.

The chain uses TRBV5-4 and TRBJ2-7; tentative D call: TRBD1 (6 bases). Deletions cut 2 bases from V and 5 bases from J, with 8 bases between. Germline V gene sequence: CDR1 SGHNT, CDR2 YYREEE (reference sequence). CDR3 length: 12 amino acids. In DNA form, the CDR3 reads TGTGCCAGCAGCTTCGACAGGAACGAGCAGTACTTC. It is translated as CASSFDRNEQYF.

CDR3 DNA: TGTGCCAGCAGCTTATTAGCGGGAGAATCCTACGAGCAGTACTTC. Translation: CASSLLAGESYEQYF. The chain has TRBV7-2 and TRBJ2-7; TRBD2 matches at 9 bases. The V and J ends lost 2 bases and 1 base, in that order; junction bases with no gene match: 3. The CDR3 extends over 15 amino acids. Germline assignment: CDR1 SGHTA and CDR2 FQGNSA. Full variable domain (missing parts from reference TRBV7-2 and TRBJ2-7): GAGVSQSPSNKVTEKGKDVELRCDPISGHTALYWYRQSLGQGLEFLIYFQGNSAPDKSGLPSDRFSAERTGGSVSTLTIQRTQQEDSAVYLCASSLLAGESYEQYFGPGTRLTVT.

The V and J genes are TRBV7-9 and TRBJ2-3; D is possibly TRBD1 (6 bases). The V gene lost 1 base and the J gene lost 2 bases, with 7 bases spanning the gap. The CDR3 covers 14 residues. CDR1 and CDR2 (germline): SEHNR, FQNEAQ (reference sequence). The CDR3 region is CASSLGQATDTQYF. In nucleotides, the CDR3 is TGTGCCAGCAGCTTAGGACAGGCCACAGATACGCAGTATTTT.

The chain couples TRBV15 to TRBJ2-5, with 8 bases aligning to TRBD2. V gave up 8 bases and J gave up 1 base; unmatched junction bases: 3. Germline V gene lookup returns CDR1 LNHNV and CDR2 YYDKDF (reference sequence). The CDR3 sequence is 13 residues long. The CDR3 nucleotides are TGTGCCACCGCACTAGCGGCCCAAGAGACCCAGTACTTC. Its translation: CATALAAQETQYF.

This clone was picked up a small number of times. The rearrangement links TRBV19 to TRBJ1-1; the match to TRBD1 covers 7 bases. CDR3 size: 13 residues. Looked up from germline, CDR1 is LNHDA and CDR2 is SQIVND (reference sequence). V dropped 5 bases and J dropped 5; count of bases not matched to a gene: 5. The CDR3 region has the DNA TGTGCCAGTAGTGACAGGGCGCGGACTGAAGCTTTCTTT. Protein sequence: CASSDRARTEAFF.

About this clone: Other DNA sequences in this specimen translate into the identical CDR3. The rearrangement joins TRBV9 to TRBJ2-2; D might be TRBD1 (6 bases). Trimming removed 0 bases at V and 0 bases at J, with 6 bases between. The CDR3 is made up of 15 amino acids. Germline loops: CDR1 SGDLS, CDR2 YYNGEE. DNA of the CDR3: TGTGCCAGCAGCGTAGCAGGGGCGAACACCGGGGAGCTGTTTTTT. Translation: CASSVAGANTGELFF.

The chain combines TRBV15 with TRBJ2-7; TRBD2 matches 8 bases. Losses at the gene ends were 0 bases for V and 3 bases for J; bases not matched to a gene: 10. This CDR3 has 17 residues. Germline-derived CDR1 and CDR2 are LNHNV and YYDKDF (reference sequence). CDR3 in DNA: TGTGCCACCAGCAGAGAAAGGTTCAGCGGGGGAAACTACGAGCAGTACTTC. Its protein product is CATSRERFSGGNYEQYF. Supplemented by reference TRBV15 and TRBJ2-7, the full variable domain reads DAMVIQNPRYQVTQFGKPVTLSCSQTLNHNVMYWYQQKSSQAPKLLFHYYDKDFNNEADTPDNFQSRRPNTSFCFLDIRSPGLGDTAMYLCATSRERFSGGNYEQYFGPGTRLTVT.

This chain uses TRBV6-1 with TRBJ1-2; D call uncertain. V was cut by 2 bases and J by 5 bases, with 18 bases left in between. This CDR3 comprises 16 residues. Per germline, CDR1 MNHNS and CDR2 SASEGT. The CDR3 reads CASSENWEGKRYGYTF. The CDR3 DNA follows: TGTGCCAGCAGTGAAAATTGGGAGGGCAAGCGGTATGGCTACACCTTC.

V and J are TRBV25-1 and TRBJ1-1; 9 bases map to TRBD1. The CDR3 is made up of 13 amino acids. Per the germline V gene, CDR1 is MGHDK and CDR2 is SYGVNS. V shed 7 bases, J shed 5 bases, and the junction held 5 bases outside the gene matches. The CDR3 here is CASTDRGRTEAFF. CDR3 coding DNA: TGTGCCAGCACGGACAGGGGTCGAACTGAAGCTTTCTTT.

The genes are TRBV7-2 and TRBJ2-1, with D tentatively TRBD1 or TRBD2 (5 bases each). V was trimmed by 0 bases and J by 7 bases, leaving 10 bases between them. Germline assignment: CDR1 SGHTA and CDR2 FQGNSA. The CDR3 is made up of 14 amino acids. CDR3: CASSLAGTENEQFF. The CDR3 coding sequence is TGTGCCAGCAGCTTAGCGGGGACGGAAAATGAGCAGTTCTTC.

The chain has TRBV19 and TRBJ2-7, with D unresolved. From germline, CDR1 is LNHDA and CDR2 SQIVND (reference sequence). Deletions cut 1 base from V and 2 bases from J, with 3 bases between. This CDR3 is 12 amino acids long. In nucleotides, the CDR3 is TGTGCCAGTAGTATAGGCCCCTACGAGCAGTACTTC. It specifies CASSIGPYEQYF.

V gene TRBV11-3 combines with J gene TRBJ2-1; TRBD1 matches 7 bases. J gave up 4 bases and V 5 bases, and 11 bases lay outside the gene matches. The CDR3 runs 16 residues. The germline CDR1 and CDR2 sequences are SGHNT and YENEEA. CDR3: CASSPRQGPRYNEQFF. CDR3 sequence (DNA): TGTGCCAGCAGCCCAAGACAGGGACCGCGATACAATGAGCAGTTCTTC.

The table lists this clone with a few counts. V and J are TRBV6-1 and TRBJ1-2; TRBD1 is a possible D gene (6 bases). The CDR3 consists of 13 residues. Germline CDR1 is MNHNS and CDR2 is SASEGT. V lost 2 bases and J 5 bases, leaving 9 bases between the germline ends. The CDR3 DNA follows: TGTGCCAGCAGTGAAACAGGGCTTTATGGCTACACCTTC. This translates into CASSETGLYGYTF.

CDR3 region: CASTLFGPSYEQYF. DNA for the CDR3: TGTGCCAGCACTTTGTTCGGACCCTCCTACGAGCAGTACTTC. The V and J genes are TRBV28 and TRBJ2-7; D uncertain. V was shortened by 7 bases and J by 0 bases, with 13 bases between the two germline ends. The CDR3 sequence is 14 residues long. Per germline, CDR1 MDHEN and CDR2 SYDVKM.

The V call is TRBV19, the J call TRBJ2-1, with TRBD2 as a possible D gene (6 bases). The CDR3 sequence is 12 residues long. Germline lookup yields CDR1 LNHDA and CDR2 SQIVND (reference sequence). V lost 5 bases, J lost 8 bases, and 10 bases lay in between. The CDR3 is CASSFGSDEQFF. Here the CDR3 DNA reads TGTGCCAGTAGTTTCGGGAGCGATGAGCAGTTCTTC.

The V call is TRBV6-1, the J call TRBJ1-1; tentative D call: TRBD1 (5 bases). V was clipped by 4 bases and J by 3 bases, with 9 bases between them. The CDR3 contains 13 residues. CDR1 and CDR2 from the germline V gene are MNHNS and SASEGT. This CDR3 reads CASSAPGDTEAFF. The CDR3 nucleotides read TGTGCCAGCAGTGCCCCGGGGGACACTGAAGCTTTCTTT.

CDR3 amino acids: CASSSYGTGGRETQYF. CDR3 DNA: TGTGCCAGCAGCTCGTACGGGACAGGGGGCCGTGAGACCCAGTACTTC. V and J are TRBV13 and TRBJ2-5; 12 nucleotides line up with TRBD1. The V gene end was trimmed by 4 bases and the J gene end by 5 bases; junction bases not matched to a gene: 8. The CDR3 has 16 amino acids. CDR1 and CDR2 from the germline V gene are PRHDT and FYEKMQ (reference sequence).

Here the CDR3 DNA reads TGTGCCACCACAGGACTAGAAGAGACCCAGTACTTC. Its translation is CATTGLEETQYF. J is TRBJ2-5 and V is TRBV28; 7 bases map to TRBD2. With V trimmed by 10 bases and J by 3 bases, 5 bases remained unmatched. The CDR3 spans 12 residues. CDR1 and CDR2 (germline): MDHEN, SYDVKM.

CDR3 protein: CASSTPQGEGTEAFF. CDR3 nucleotides: TGTGCCAGCAGTACGCCACAGGGAGAGGGGACTGAAGCTTTCTTT. This chain connects TRBV28 to TRBJ1-1; D may be TRBD1 (6 bases). V shed 5 bases and J shed 5 bases, with 18 bases lying between them. The CDR3 has 15 amino acids. In germline, CDR1 is MDHEN, CDR2 SYDVKM.

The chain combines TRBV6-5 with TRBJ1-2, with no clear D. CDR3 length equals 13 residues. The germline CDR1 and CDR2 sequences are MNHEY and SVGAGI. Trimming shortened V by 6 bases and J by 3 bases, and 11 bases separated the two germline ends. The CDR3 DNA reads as TGTGCCAGCAGGATGGGCCCTTACTATGGCTACACCTTC. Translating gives CASRMGPYYGYTF.

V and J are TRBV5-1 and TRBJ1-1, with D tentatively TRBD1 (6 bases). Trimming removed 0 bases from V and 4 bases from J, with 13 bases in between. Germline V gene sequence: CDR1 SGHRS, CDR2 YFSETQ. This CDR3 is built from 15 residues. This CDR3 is CASSLGAGVSTEAFF. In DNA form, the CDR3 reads TGCGCCAGCAGCTTGGGGGCAGGGGTTTCCACTGAAGCTTTCTTT.

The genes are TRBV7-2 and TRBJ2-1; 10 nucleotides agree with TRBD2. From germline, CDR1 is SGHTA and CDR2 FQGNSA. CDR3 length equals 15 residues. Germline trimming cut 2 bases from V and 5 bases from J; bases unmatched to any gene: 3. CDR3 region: CASSLTSGENNEQFF. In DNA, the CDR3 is TGTGCCAGCAGCTTAACTAGCGGGGAAAACAATGAGCAGTTCTTC.